These 15 T cell receptor beta chains were sequenced from one sample in a study of HIV-infected patients and healthy controls. Via MiXCR, TCRdb re-called the 5' RACE reads, giving one row per CDR3 protein. The table includes approximately 67,000 distinct CDR3 sequences, 16% detected once. Sequencing was done on a sample of CD4+ T cells from blood. Every receptor here comes from a human donor in good health.

This clonotype has at least ten counts. The V call is TRBV29-1, the J call TRBJ1-1; possibly TRBD1 for D (6 bases). Per the germline V gene, CDR1 is SQVTM and CDR2 is ANQGSEA. The CDR3 contains 12 residues. Between the trimmed V and J ends, which lost 5 bases and 4 bases, there was a span of 11 bases. The CDR3 coding sequence is TGCAGCGTTTCCCAGGGGAGCACTGAAGCTTTCTTT. Translation gives CSVSQGSTEAFF.

This clonotype came up a few times. The rearrangement links TRBV28 to TRBJ2-3; TRBD2 agrees at 7 bases. J gave up 2 bases and V 7 bases, and 9 bases lay outside the gene matches. Germline CDR1 and CDR2: MDHEN and SYDVKM. The CDR3 loop spans 15 amino acids. The CDR3 nucleotides read TGTGCCAGCACCCAATCGGGGGGATCCACAGATACGCAGTATTTT. Its protein is CASTQSGGSTDTQYF.

This clonotype was observed a handful of times. The rearrangement links TRBV20-1 to TRBJ2-4; the match to TRBD2 covers 11 bases. The CDR3 covers 16 residues. Germline trimming cut 1 base from V and 3 bases from J; bases unmatched to any gene: 5. Per germline, CDR1 DFQATT and CDR2 SNEGSKA (reference sequence). This CDR3 is CSARGAGTSGKNIQYF. DNA for the CDR3: TGCAGTGCTAGAGGTGCCGGGACTAGCGGCAAAAACATTCAGTACTTC.

Many counts were recorded for this clonotype. The chain links TRBV11-3 to TRBJ2-5, with 10 bases identical to TRBD2. With V trimmed by 1 base and J by 5 bases, 7 bases remained unmatched. The CDR3 has 16 amino acids. CDR1 is SGHNT, CDR2 YENEEA, per germline. CDR3 bases: TGTGCCAGCAGCTTAGGGACTAGCGGTGCCTGGGAGACCCAGTACTTC. This encodes CASSLGTSGAWETQYF.

This chain uses TRBV28 with TRBJ2-7; TRBD2 matches at 12 bases. The CDR3 covers 18 residues. Germline CDR1 reads MDHEN; CDR2 reads SYDVKM. With V trimmed by 6 bases and J by 2 bases, 14 bases remained unmatched. This CDR3 reads CASSRPSSGGAPAYEQYF. The CDR3 nucleotides are TGTGCCAGCAGCCGCCCCTCTAGCGGGGGGGCCCCCGCCTACGAGCAGTACTTC.

Ten or more counts support this clonotype. This chain links TRBV2 with TRBJ1-5; 7 bases are shared with TRBD1. CDR3 size: 15 residues. V was pared by 3 bases and J by 7 bases, with 9 bases of the junction left unmatched. Germline lookup yields CDR1 SNHLY and CDR2 FYNNEI. The CDR3 DNA follows: TGTGCCAGCAGTGAGGAGGGAGGGGGCGGACAGCCCCAGCATTTT. It codes for CASSEEGGGGQPQHF.

CDR3 residues: CATSTPTGTSPNTGELFF. For the CDR3, the DNA is TGTGCCACCAGTACTCCCACCGGGACTAGCCCGAACACCGGGGAGCTGTTTTTT. The chain employs TRBV24-1 and TRBJ2-2; 9 bases line up with TRBD2. Trimming removed 6 bases from V and 0 bases from J; junction bases left unmatched: 10. This CDR3 region has 18 residues. Germline loops: CDR1 KGHDR, CDR2 SFDVKD.

This clonotype was counted between two and nine times. The CDR3 nucleotides are TGTGCCAGCAGTTACTCGACAGGGGGCGTTTCTGAAGCTTTCTTT. Translation: CASSYSTGGVSEAFF. The chain carries TRBV6-2 or TRBV6-3 and TRBJ1-1; 10 bases line up with TRBD1. The V segment lost 0 bases and the J segment 6 bases; nucleotides outside the gene matches: 4. The CDR3 spans 15 residues. CDR1 MNHEY and CDR2 SVGEGT come from the germline V gene.

This clonotype has a handful of counts. The V gene is TRBV29-1, the J gene TRBJ1-1; D perhaps matches TRBD1 (5 bases). V was clipped by 3 bases and J by 4 bases, with 15 bases between them. Per the germline V gene, CDR1 is SQVTM and CDR2 is ANQGSEA. CDR3 length: 14 amino acids. The CDR3, as DNA: TGCAGCGTTGAGTTAGCAGGGCGGTTCACTGAAGCTTTCTTT. Translation gives CSVELAGRFTEAFF.

The chain is built from TRBV4-2 and TRBJ2-2; no definite D call. The CDR3 runs 14 residues. Trimming took 5 bases from V and 1 from J, leaving 8 bases between them. Germline V gene lookup returns CDR1 LGHNA and CDR2 YNFKEQ. CDR3 in amino acids: CASSVKGNTGELFF. Written as DNA, the CDR3 is TGTGCCAGCAGCGTGAAAGGGAACACCGGGGAGCTGTTTTTT.

This clonotype has a count of ten or more. The chain recombines TRBV7-2 with TRBJ2-5; D unresolved. CDR1 is SGHTA and CDR2 is FQGNSA in the germline V gene. This CDR3 region has 14 residues. Trimming shortened V by 0 bases and J by 3 bases, and 8 bases separated the two germline ends. Here the CDR3 reads CASSLAGPKETQYF. CDR3 bases: TGTGCCAGCAGCTTAGCAGGGCCTAAAGAGACCCAGTACTTC.

This clonotype has a count of ten or more. J is TRBJ2-3 and V is TRBV29-1, with D maybe TRBD2 (5 bases). V was cut by 6 bases and J by 11 bases, with 12 bases left in between. The CDR3 runs 10 residues. Germline CDR1 reads SQVTM; CDR2 reads ANQGSEA. The CDR3 bases are TGCAGCGTAGCGGTTTTGGGGCAGTATTTT. It yields the protein CSVAVLGQYF.

The chain joins TRBV24-1 to TRBJ2-2; D assignment may be TRBD1 or TRBD2 (6 bases each). V lost 9 bases to trimming and J lost 5 bases, with 15 bases between them. The CDR3 sequence is 14 residues long. Germline V lookup: CDR1 KGHDR, CDR2 SFDVKD. This chain's CDR3 is CATGGTPLTGELFF. For the CDR3, the DNA is TGTGCCACCGGCGGGACACCCTTGACCGGGGAGCTGTTTTTT.

The V and J genes are TRBV19 and TRBJ2-7; TRBD1 agrees at 7 bases. Germline loops: CDR1 LNHDA, CDR2 SQIVND (reference sequence). This CDR3 contains 15 residues. V lost 3 bases to trimming and J lost 1 base; unmatched junction nucleotides: 6. The CDR3 DNA follows: TGTGCCAGTAGTATGCAGCGCAGGGGGTCCTACGAGCAGTACTTC. Protein product: CASSMQRRGSYEQYF.

This clonotype was detected only a few times. The V gene is TRBV6-1, the J gene TRBJ2-1; no clear D gene. The CDR3 length is 14 residues. V was clipped by 0 bases and J by 6 bases, with 9 bases between them. Looked up from germline, CDR1 is MNHNS and CDR2 is SASEGT. The CDR3 here is CASSEAVQLNEQFF. The CDR3, as DNA: TGTGCCAGCAGTGAAGCTGTACAGCTCAATGAGCAGTTCTTC.